This record looks at one T cell receptor (beta chain) sequence and its context. Its antigen remains unknown. For each extraction, RNA and DNA were obtained together from approximately 20-30 mg of unsorted bulk tissue. At sampling, these chronic HBV carriers had received no treatment. Every tumor sample held more than 80% viable tumor cells. The record originates from a study of tumor-infiltrating lymphocytes in primary liver carcinoma. General observations from the study: Paired tumor-adjacent and tumor-blood samples overlapped less than tumor region pairs did.

From approximately 0.5 ug of total RNA, TCR beta-specific cDNA was reverse-transcribed using a constant-region primer. Generation of the TCR beta libraries relied on three nested multiplex PCR rounds using slightly modified ARM-PCR. TCRdb processed the multiplex PCR reads anew with MiXCR; each CDR3 protein has one entry. The data hold around 70,000 distinct CDR3 sequences, with 60% to 80% observed a single time. The receptor comes from a man aged 40-49 years with primary liver carcinoma and hepatitis B virus infection. The material sequenced was liver tumor tissue from sampling region 4. Subset denoted: tumor region T4, right-lateral pole.

CDR3 coding DNA: TGTGCCAGCAGTTACGAGGTACCCTACGAGCAGTACTTC. Its translation: CASSYEVPYEQYF. The V gene is TRBV6-2 or TRBV6-3, the J gene TRBJ2-7; no clear D. Germline V gene sequence: CDR1 MNHEY, CDR2 SVGEGT. CDR3 length: 13 residues. The V and J ends lost 2 bases and 2 bases respectively, with 7 bases between them.